The rows below give T cell receptor beta chains drawn from one sample of a study of blood T cell repertoires in COVID-19. Clones were sequenced by immunoSEQ multiplex PCR, and TCRdb holds only the in-frame ones, with some missing. The repertoire holds 540,000 or so clones, roughly 91% seen once, with less than 9.5% in the top ten. The sample consisted of peripheral blood. The receptors come from a woman in her 50s with COVID-19, enrolled during active disease. Both conserved end residues are part of each CDR3. Fields, in order: V gene, J gene, CDR3 protein.

TRBV5-1	TRBJ2-7	CASSLRRNSYEQYF
TRBV10-1	TRBJ2-3	CASSEHAKDTQYF
TRBV7-9	TRBJ1-5	CASSPRQNQPQHF
TRBV9	TRBJ2-7	CASSPRSGGLTHEQYF
TRBV30	TRBJ1-1	CAWSRDSENTEAFF
TRBV30	TRBJ2-3	CAWSGRAGASTDTQYF
TRBV12-3/TRBV12-4	TRBJ1-2	CASSREFGYTF
TRBV24-1	TRBJ2-5	CATSDVVGTQYF
TRBV12-3/TRBV12-4	TRBJ1-1	CASSLRGDTEAFF
TRBV27	TRBJ1-1	CASSPRGHPNTEAFF
TRBV4-2	TRBJ1-5	CASSRGQGDNQPQHF
TRBV11-2	TRBJ2-3	CASSSGLAGGTDTQYF
TRBV27	TRBJ1-1	CASSRSQGITEAFF
TRBV10-3	TRBJ2-1	CAIRTEGAYNEQFF
TRBV11-2	TRBJ2-3	CASSPYWAGEGDTQYF
TRBV4-1	TRBJ1-2	CASSLEGAWGYTF
TRBV6-5	TRBJ2-3	CASLADTDTQYF
TRBV3-1/TRBV3-2	TRBJ1-2	CASSQEGNYGYTF
TRBV6-5	TRBJ2-5	CASSPPRGLQETQYF
TRBV11-3	TRBJ2-1	CASSSRGGTVEQFF
TRBV15	TRBJ1-2	CATSRGGEINYGYTF
TRBV28	TRBJ1-2	CASSPVLGASANYGYTF
TRBV2	TRBJ2-7	CASSEHRGTSYEQYF
TRBV27	TRBJ2-3	CASGSNADTQYF
TRBV21-1	TRBJ2-7	CASSPTPQGALGEQYF
TRBV12-5	TRBJ2-1	CASGNRGGVGEQFF